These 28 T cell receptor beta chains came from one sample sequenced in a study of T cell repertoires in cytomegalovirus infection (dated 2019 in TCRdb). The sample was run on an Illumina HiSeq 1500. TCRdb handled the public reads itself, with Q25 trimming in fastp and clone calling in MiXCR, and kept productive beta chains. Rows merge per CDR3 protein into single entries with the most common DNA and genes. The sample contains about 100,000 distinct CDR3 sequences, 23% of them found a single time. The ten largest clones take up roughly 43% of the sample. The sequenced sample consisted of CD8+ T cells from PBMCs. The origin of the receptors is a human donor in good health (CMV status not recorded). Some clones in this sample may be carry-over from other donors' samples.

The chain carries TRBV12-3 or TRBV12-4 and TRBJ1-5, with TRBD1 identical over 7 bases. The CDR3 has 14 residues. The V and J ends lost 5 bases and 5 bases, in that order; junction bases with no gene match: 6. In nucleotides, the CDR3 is TGTGCCAGCAGTGCCGGGACAGAATATCAGCCCCAGCATTTT. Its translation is CASSAGTEYQPQHF.

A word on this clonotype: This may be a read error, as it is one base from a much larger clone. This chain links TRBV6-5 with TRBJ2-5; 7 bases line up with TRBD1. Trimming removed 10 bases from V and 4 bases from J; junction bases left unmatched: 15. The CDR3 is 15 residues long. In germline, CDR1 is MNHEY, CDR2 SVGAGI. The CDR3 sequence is CANSNRGVRRETQYF. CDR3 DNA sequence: TGTGCCAACAGCAACAGGGGCGTTAGGAGAGAGACCCAGTACTTC.

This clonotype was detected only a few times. The CDR3 DNA follows: TGTGCCAGCAGGCAGGCGACCCTGGATGAAAAACTGTTTTTT. It encodes CASRQATLDEKLFF. The chain has TRBV7-9 and TRBJ1-4, with D hard to call. This CDR3 comprises 14 residues. V dropped 6 bases and J dropped 6 bases, with 14 bases sitting between them. CDR1 is SEHNR and CDR2 is FQNEAQ in the germline V gene (reference sequence).

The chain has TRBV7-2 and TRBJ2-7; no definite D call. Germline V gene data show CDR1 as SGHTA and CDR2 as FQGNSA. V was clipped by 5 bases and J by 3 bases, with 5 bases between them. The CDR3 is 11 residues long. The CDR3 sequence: CASSQVYEQYF. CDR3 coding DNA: TGTGCCAGCAGCCAGGTCTACGAGCAGTACTTC.

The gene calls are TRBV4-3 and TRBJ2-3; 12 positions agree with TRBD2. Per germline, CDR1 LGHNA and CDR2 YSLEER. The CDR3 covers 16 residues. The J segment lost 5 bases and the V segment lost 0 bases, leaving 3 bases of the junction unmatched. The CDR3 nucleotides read TGCGCCAGCAGCCAAGACCTACTAGCGGGAGGAGATACGCAGTATTTT. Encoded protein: CASSQDLLAGGDTQYF.

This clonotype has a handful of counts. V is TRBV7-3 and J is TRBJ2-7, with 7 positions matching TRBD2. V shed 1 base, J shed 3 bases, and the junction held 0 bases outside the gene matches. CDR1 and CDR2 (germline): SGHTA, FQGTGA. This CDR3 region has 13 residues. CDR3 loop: CASSLIAGYEQYF. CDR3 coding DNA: TGTGCCAGCAGCTTAATAGCGGGCTACGAGCAGTACTTC.

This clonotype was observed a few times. The DNA for the CDR3 is TGCAGCGTTGAAGACGACAGGAACACGGGCTACACCTTC. Residues: CSVEDDRNTGYTF. The chain recombines TRBV29-1 with TRBJ1-2, with D tentatively TRBD1 (6 bases). CDR3 length: 13 residues. In germline, CDR1 is SQVTM, CDR2 ANQGSEA. Trimming took off 0 bases at V and 8 bases at J, with 13 bases between the two ends.

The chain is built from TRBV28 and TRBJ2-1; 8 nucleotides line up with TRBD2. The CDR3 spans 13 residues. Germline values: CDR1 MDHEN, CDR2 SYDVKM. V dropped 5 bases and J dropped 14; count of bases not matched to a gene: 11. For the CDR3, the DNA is TGTGCCAGCAGTGCCTGGGGGGCGGGGGGTGAGTTCTTC. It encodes CASSAWGAGGEFF.

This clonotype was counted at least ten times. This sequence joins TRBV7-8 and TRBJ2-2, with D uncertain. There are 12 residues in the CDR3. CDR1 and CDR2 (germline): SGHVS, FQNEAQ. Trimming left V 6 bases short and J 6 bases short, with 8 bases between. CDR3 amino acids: CASSNGPGELFF. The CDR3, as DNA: TGTGCCAGCAGTAACGGCCCCGGGGAGCTGTTTTTT.

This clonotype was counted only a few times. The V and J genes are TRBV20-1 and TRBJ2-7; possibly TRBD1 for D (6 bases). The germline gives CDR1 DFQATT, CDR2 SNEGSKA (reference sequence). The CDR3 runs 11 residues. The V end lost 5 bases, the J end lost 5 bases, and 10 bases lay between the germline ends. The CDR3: CSAPQGDEQYF. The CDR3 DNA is TGCAGTGCTCCACAGGGAGACGAGCAGTACTTC.

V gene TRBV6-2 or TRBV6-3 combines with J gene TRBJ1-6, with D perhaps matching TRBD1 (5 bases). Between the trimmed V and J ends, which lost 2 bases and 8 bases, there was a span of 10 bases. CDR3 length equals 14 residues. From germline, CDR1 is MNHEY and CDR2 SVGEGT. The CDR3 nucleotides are TGTGCCAGCAGTTACGATGACAGCTATTCACCCCTCCACTTT. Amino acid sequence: CASSYDDSYSPLHF.

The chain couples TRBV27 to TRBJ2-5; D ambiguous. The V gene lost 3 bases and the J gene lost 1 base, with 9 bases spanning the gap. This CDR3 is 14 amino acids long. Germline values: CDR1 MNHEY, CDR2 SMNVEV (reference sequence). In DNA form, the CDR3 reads TGTGCCAGCAGTTTTTCTTACTCCCAAGAGACCCAGTACTTC. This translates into CASSFSYSQETQYF.

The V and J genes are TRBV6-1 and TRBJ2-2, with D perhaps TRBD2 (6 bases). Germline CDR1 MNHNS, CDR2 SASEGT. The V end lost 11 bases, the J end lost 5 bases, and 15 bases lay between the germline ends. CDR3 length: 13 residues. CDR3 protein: CAAYGGVTGELFF. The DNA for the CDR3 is TGTGCCGCCTATGGAGGGGTGACCGGGGAGCTGTTTTTT.

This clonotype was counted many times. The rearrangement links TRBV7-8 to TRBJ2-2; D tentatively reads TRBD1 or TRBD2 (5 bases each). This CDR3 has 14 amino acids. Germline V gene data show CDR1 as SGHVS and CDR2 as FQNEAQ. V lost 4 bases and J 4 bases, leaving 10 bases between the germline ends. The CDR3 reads CASSSSGTTGELFF. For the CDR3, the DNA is TGTGCCAGCAGCTCATCTGGGACCACCGGGGAGCTGTTTTTT.

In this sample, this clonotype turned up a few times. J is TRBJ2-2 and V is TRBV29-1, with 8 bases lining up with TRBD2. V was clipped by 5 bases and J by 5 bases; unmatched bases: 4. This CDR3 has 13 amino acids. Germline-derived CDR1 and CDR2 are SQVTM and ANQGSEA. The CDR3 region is CSVISGDTGELFF. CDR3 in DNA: TGCAGCGTTATTAGCGGGGATACCGGGGAGCTGTTTTTT.

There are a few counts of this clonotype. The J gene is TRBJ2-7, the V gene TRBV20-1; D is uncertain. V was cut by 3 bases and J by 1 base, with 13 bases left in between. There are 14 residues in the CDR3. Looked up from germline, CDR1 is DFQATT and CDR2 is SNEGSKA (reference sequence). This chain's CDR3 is CSARSPGESYEQYF. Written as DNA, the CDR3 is TGCAGTGCTAGGTCCCCGGGCGAATCCTACGAGCAGTACTTC.

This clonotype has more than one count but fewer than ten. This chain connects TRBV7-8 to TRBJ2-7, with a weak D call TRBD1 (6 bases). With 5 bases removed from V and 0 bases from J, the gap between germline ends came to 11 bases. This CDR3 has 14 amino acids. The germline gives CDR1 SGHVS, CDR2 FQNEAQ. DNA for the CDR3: TGTGCCAGCAGCGGCCGGGACAACTCCTACGAGCAGTACTTC. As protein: CASSGRDNSYEQYF.

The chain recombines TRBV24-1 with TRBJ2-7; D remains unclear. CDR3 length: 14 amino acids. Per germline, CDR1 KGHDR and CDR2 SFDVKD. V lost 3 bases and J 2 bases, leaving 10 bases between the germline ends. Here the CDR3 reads CATSDTHPPYEQYF. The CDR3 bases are TGTGCCACCAGTGATACCCACCCGCCCTACGAGCAGTACTTC.

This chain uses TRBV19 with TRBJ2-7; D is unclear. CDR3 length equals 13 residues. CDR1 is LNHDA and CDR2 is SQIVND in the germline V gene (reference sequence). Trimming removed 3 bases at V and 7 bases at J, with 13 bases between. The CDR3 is CASSISSSREQYF. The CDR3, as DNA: TGTGCCAGTAGTATTTCTTCCTCACGGGAGCAGTACTTC.

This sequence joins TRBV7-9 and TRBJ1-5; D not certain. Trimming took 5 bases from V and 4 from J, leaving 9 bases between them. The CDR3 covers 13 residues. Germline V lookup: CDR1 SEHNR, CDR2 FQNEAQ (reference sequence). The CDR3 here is CASSRGPNQPQHF. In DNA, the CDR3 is TGTGCCAGCAGCCGGGGTCCTAATCAGCCCCAGCATTTT.

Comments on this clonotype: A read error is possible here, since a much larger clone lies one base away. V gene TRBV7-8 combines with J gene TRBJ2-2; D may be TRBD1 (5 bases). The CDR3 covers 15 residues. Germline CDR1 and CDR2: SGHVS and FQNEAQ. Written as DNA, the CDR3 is TGTGCCAGCAGCTTAGGACAGCCGAACACCGAGGAGCTGTTTTTT. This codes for CASSLGQPNTEELFF.

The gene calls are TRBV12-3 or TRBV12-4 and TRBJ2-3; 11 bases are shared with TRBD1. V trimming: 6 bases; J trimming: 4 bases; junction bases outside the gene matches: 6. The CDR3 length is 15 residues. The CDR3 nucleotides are TGTGCCAGCAGCCGGGGACAGGGGGTGGCAGATACGCAGTATTTT. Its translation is CASSRGQGVADTQYF.

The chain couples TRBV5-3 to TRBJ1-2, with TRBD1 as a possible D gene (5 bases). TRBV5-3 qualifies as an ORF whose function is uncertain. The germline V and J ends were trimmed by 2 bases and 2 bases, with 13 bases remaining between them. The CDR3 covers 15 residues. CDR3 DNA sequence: TGTGCCAGAAGCTTAACCCGACAGACAAACTATGGCTACACCTTC. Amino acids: CARSLTRQTNYGYTF.

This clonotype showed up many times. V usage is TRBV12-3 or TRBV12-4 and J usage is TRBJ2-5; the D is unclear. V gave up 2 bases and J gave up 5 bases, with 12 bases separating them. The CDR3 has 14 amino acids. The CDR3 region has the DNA TGTGCCAGCAGTTTATCCTCCGTTCTGGAGACCCAGTACTTC. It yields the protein CASSLSSVLETQYF.

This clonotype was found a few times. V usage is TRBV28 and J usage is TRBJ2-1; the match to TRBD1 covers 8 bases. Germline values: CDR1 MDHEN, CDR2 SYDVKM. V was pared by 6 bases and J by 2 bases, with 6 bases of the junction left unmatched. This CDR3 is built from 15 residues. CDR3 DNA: TGTGCCAGCAGCTGGACAGGGAAGGCCTACAATGAGCAGTTCTTC. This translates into CASSWTGKAYNEQFF.

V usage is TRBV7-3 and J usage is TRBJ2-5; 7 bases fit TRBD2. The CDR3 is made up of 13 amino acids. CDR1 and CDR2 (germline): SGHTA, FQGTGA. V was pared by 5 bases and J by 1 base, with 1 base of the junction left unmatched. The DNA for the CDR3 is TGTGCCAGCAGCGGGGAGGGCCAAGAGACCCAGTACTTC. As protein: CASSGEGQETQYF.

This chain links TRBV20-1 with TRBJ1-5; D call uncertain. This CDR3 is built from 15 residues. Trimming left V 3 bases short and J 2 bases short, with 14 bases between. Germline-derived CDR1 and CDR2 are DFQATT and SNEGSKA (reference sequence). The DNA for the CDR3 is TGCAGTGCTAGGGAGGGTTTCGATCGCAATCAGCCCCAGCATTTT. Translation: CSAREGFDRNQPQHF.

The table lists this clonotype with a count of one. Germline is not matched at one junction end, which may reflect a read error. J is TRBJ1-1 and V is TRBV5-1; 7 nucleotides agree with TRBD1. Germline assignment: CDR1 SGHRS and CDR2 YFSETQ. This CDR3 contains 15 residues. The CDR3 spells CASSLSTGVKTEAFF. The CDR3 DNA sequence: TGCGCCAGCAGCTTGAGTACAGGGGTGAAGACTGAAGCTTTCTTT.